Below are 8 T cell receptor beta chains sequenced from a single sample in a study of early T cells in non-severe SARS-CoV-2 infection. TCRdb called the 5' RACE reads again in MiXCR, with one record for every CDR3 protein. The data contain 30,000 to 35,000 distinct CDR3 sequences, around 4% of them singletons. The sequenced material came from whole blood. The receptors were gathered from an adult who was a healthcare worker with PCR-confirmed SARS-CoV-2 infection or an uninfected control (not recorded which).

This clonotype has a count of ten or more. The chain recombines TRBV28 with TRBJ2-7; the D gene is possibly TRBD2 (6 bases). V was cut by 7 bases and J by 5 bases, with 15 bases left in between. Germline assignment: CDR1 MDHEN and CDR2 SYDVKM. The CDR3 runs 13 residues. The CDR3 sequence: CASKFLWGDEQYF. CDR3 DNA sequence: TGTGCCAGCAAATTTCTCTGGGGGGACGAGCAGTACTTC.

This clonotype was counted ten times or more. The rearrangement joins TRBV5-1 to TRBJ2-1, with D tentatively TRBD2 (6 bases). V lost 4 bases and J lost 1, with 12 bases in between. CDR3 length equals 15 residues. The germline CDR1 and CDR2 sequences are SGHRS and YFSETQ. CDR3 sequence reads: CASSRDLGSYNEQFF. CDR3 in DNA: TGCGCCAGCAGCCGGGACTTGGGGTCCTACAATGAGCAGTTCTTC.

This clonotype has ten or more counts. The chain joins TRBV7-8 to TRBJ2-7; D is unresolved. Germline V lookup: CDR1 SGHVS, CDR2 FQNEAQ. The CDR3 totals 13 residues. V was trimmed by 4 bases and J by 1 base, leaving 8 bases between them. The chain's CDR3 is CASSSSRSYEQYF. In DNA form, the CDR3 reads TGTGCCAGCAGCTCCTCTAGGTCCTACGAGCAGTACTTC.

This clonotype has ten or more counts. The chain employs TRBV12-3 or TRBV12-4 and TRBJ1-2; 7 bases agree with TRBD1. The CDR3 is made up of 13 amino acids. V lost 6 bases and J lost 4; bases outside the gene matches: 5. DNA for the CDR3: TGTGCCAGCAGGCTGGGACAGCTCTATGGCTACACCTTC. Translating gives CASRLGQLYGYTF.

This clonotype has ten or more counts. This chain joins TRBV18 and TRBJ2-7, with D maybe TRBD1 (6 bases). The V end was cut by 1 base, the J end by 1 base, with 11 bases between. The CDR3 contains 15 residues. Germline loops: CDR1 KGHSH, CDR2 LQKENI. CDR3 in DNA: TGTGCCAGCTCACCACGACAGGAGAGGTCCTACGAGCAGTACTTC. Translated: CASSPRQERSYEQYF.

This clonotype was recorded many times. The chain uses TRBV20-1 and TRBJ2-5, with D perhaps TRBD1 (6 bases). The CDR3 runs 13 residues. Germline CDR1 DFQATT, CDR2 SNEGSKA (reference sequence). V dropped 2 bases and J dropped 10 bases, with 17 bases sitting between them. The CDR3: CSARLQGIEGQYF. CDR3 bases: TGCAGTGCTAGACTGCAGGGGATTGAGGGCCAGTACTTC.

The rearrangement uses TRBV6-5 and TRBJ2-7; no definite D call. Trimming removed 0 bases at V and 4 bases at J, with 13 bases between. This CDR3 has 15 amino acids. Germline assignment: CDR1 MNHEY and CDR2 SVGAGI. This CDR3 reads CASSYSSFWGYEQYF. CDR3 sequence (DNA): TGTGCCAGCAGTTACTCGTCCTTCTGGGGTTACGAGCAGTACTTC.

In its sample, this clonotype was seen many times. The J gene is TRBJ2-5, the V gene TRBV5-1, with TRBD1 as a possible D gene (6 bases). The CDR3 runs 15 residues. V lost 5 bases to trimming and J lost 0 bases, with 14 bases between them. Per germline, CDR1 SGHRS and CDR2 YFSETQ. The DNA for the CDR3 is TGCGCCAGCAGTACCCTAGGGACAAACCAAGAGACCCAGTACTTC. Residues: CASSTLGTNQETQYF.